Included here is one TCR beta chain sequence, with context. As yet, its antigen is unknown. The PCR ran on 60 Vbeta and 13 Jbeta primers. The method was immunoSEQ multiplex PCR; TCRdb's version includes in-frame clones alone and lacks a portion of them. The table records around 120,000 clones, more than 75% of them present only once. The entry originates in a study of cytomegalovirus exposure and HLA in healthy donors. Study-wide results and limits: The study dropped some indistinguishable V segments, TRBV6-2 and TRBV6-3 among them.

V was trimmed by 4 bases and J by 0 bases, leaving 13 bases between them. The CDR3 runs to 16 residues. CDR1 is MNHEY, CDR2 SMNVEV, per germline (reference sequence). Sequencing was performed on PBMCs. The receptor was derived from a man younger than 30 in good health and CMV-seronegative. The chain employs TRBV27 and TRBJ2-1; D may be TRBD2 (5 bases). The DNA of the CDR3 is TGTGCCAGCAGTTCTATATCGAGGGACTCCTACAATGAGCAGTTCTTC. Translated: CASSSISRDSYNEQFF.